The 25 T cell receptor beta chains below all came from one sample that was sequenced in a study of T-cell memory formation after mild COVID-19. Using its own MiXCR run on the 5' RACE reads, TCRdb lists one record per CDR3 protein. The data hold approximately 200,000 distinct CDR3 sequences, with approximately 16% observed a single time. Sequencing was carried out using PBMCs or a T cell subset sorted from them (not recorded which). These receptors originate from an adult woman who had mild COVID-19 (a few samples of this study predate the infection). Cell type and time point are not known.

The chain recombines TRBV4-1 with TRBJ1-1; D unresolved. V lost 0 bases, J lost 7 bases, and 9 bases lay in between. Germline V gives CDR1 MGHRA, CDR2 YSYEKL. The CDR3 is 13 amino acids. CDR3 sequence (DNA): TGCGCCAGCAGCCAAGAGAGCCGTGGTGAAGCTTTCTTT. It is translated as CASSQESRGEAFF.

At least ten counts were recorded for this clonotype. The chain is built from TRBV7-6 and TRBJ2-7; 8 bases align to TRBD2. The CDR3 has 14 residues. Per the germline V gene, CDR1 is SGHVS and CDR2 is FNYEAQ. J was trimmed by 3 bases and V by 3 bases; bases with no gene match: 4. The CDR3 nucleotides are TGTGCCAGCAGCTTTGCGGGGGGCATCTACGAGCAGTACTTC. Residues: CASSFAGGIYEQYF.

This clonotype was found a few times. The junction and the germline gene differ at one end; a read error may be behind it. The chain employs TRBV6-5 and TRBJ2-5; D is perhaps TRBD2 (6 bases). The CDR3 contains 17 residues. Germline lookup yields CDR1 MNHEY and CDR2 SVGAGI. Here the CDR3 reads CASSYSQWGVGQETQHF. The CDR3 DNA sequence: TGTGCCAGCAGTTACTCCCAATGGGGGGTGGGCCAAGAGACCCAGCACTTC.

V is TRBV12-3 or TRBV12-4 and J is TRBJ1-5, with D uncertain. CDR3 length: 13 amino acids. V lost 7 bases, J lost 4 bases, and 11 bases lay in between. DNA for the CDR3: TGTGCCAGCACCAAAAGGAGGAATCAGCCCCAGCATTTT. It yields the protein CASTKRRNQPQHF.

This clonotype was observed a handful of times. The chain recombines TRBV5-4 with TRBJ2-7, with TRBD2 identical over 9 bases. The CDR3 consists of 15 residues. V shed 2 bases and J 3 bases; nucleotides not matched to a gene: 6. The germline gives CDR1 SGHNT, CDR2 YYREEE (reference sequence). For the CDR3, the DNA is TGTGCCAGCAGCTTCGAGCGGGGGGCCGACTACGAGCAGTACTTC. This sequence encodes CASSFERGADYEQYF.

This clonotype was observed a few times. CDR3 region: CASGFSGLYEQYF. DNA of the CDR3: TGCGCCAGCGGGTTCTCGGGACTCTACGAGCAGTACTTC. The chain is built from TRBV5-1 and TRBJ2-7; a weak D match, TRBD2 (6 bases). V lost 7 bases and J 3 bases, leaving 14 bases between the germline ends. Germline assignment: CDR1 SGHRS and CDR2 YFSETQ. The CDR3 contains 13 residues.

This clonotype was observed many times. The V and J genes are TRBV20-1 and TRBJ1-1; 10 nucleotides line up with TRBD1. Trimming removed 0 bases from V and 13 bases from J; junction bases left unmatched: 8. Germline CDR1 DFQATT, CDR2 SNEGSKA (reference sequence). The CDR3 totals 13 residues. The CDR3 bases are TGCAGTGCTAGAGATCTTATGGGACAGGGGAATTTCTTT. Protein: CSARDLMGQGNFF.

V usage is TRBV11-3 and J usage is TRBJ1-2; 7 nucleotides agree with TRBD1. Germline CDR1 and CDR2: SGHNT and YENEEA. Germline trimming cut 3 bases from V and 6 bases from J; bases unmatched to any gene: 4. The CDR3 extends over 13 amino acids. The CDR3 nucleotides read TGTGCCAGCAGCTTTCGACAGGGTCATGGCTACACCTTC. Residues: CASSFRQGHGYTF. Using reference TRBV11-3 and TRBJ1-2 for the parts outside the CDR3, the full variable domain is EAGVVQSPRYKIIEKKQPVAFWCNPISGHNTLYWYLQNLGQGPELLIRYENEEAVDDSQLPKDRFSAERLKGVDSTLKIQPAELGDSAVYLCASSFRQGHGYTFGSGTRLTVV.

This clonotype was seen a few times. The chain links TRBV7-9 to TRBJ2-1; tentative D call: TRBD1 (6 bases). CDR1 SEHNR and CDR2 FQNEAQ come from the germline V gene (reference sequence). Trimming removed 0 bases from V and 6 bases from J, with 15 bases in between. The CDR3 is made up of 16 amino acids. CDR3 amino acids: CASSLALRLGGNEQFF. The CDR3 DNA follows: TGTGCCAGCAGCTTAGCGCTTCGGCTAGGGGGCAATGAGCAGTTCTTC.

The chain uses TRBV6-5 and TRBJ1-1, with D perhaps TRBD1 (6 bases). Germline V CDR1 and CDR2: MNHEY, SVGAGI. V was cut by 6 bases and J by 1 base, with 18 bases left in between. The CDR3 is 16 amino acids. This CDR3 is CASRSSADRENTEAFF. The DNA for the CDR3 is TGTGCCAGCAGGTCCTCTGCGGACAGAGAGAACACTGAAGCTTTCTTT.

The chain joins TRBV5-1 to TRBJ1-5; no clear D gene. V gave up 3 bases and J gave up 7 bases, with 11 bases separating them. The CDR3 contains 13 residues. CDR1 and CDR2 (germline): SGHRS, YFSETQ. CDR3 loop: CASSWEGNQPQHF. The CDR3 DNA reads TGCGCCAGCAGCTGGGAGGGAAACCAGCCCCAGCATTTT. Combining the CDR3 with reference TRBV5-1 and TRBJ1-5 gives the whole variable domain KAGVTQTPRYLIKTRGQQVTLSCSPISGHRSVSWYQQTPGQGLQFLFEYFSETQRNKGNFPGRFSGRQFSNSRSEMNVSTLELGDSALYLCASSWEGNQPQHFGDGTRLSIL.

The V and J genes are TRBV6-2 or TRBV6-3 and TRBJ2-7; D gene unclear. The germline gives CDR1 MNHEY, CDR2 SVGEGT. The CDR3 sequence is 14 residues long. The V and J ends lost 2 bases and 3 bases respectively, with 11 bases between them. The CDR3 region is CASSYASLLYEQYF. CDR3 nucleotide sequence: TGTGCCAGCAGTTACGCCAGCCTTCTCTACGAGCAGTACTTC.

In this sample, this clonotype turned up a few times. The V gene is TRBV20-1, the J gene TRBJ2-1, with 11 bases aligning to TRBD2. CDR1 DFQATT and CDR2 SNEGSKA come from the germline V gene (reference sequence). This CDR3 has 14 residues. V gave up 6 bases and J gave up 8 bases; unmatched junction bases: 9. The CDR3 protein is CSARLAGGTHEQFF. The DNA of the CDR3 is TGCAGTGCCCGTTTAGCGGGGGGGACCCATGAGCAGTTCTTC.

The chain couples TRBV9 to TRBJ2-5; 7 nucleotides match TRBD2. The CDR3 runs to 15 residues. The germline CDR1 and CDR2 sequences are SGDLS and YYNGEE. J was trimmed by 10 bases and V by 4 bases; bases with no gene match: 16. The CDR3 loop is CASSPRLAGEVDQYF. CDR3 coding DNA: TGTGCCAGCAGCCCCCGACTAGCCGGCGAGGTGGACCAGTACTTC.

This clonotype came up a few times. In nucleotides, the CDR3 is TGCGCCAGCGGACGGGGGCAGGAACAGCCCCAGCATTTT. Protein: CASGRGQEQPQHF. The J gene is TRBJ1-5, the V gene TRBV4-3; D perhaps matches TRBD1 (6 bases). CDR3 length: 13 amino acids. The V gene's germline CDR1 is LGHNA and CDR2 YSLEER. Trimming shortened V by 8 bases and J by 7 bases, and 15 bases separated the two germline ends.

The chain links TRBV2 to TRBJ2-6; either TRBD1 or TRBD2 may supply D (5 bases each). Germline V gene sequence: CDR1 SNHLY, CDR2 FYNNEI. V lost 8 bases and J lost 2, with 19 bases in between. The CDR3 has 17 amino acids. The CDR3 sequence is CASAPGTPGTGANVLTF. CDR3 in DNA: TGTGCCAGCGCCCCCGGGACCCCTGGAACTGGGGCCAACGTCCTGACTTTC.

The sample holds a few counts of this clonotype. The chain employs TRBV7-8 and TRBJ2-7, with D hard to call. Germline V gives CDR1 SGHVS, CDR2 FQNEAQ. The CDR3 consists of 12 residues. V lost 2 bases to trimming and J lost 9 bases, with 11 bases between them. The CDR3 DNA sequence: TGTGCCAGCAGCTTACCCAGGCTAGGGCAGTACTTC. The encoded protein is CASSLPRLGQYF.

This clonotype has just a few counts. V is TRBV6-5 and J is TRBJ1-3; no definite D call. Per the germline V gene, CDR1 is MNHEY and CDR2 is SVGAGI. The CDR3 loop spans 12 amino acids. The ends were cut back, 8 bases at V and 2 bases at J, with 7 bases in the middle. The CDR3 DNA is TGTGCCAGCGTGGGGACTGGAAACACCATATATTTT. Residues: CASVGTGNTIYF.

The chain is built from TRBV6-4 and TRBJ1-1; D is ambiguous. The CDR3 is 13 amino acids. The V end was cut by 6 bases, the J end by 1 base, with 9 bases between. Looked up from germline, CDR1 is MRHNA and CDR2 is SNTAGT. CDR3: CASSLEENTEAFF. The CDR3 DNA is TGTGCCAGCAGCCTGGAGGAGAACACTGAAGCTTTCTTT.

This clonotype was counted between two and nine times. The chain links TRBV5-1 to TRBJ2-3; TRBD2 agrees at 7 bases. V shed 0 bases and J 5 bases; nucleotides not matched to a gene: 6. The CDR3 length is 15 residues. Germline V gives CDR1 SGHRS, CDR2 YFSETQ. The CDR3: CASSLDRASGDTQYF. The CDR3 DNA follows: TGCGCCAGCAGCTTGGATCGAGCTAGCGGAGATACGCAGTATTTT.

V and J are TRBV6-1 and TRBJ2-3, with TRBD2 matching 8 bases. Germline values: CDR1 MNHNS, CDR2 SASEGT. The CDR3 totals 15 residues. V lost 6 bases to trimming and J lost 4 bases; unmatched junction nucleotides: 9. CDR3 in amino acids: CASSQLPGGPDTQYF. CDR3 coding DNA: TGTGCCAGCAGCCAGCTCCCGGGGGGGCCAGATACGCAGTATTTT.

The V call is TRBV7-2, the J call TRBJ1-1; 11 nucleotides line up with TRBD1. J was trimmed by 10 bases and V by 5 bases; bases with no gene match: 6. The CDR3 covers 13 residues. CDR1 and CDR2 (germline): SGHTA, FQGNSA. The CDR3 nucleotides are TGTGCCAGCAGCGGACAGGGGGCGAGTGGAGCTTTCTTT. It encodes CASSGQGASGAFF. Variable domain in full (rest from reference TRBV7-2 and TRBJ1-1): GAGVSQSPSNKVTEKGKDVELRCDPISGHTALYWYRQSLGQGLEFLIYFQGNSAPDKSGLPSDRFSAERTGGSVSTLTIQRTQQEDSAVYLCASSGQGASGAFFGQGTRLTVV.

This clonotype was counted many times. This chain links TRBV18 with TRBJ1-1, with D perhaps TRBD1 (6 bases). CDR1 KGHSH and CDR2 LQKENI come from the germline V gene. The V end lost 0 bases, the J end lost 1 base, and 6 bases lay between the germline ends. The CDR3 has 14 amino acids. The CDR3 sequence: CASSPPGANTEAFF. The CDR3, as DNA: TGTGCCAGCTCACCACCGGGGGCGAACACTGAAGCTTTCTTT.

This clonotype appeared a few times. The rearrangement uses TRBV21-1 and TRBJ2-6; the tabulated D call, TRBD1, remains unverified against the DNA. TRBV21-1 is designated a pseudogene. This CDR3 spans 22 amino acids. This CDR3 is CASSKAQGWRWDSRSGANVLTF. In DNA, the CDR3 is TGTGCCAGCAGCAAAGCGCAAGGATGGAGGTGGGACAGCCGCTCTGGGGCCAACGTCCTGACTTTC.

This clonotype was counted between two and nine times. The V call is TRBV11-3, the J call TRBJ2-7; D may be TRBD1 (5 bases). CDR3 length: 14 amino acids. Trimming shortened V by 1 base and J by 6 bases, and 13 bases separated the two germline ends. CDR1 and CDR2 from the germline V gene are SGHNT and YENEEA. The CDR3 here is CASSLAGNQREQYF. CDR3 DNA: TGTGCCAGCAGCTTAGCAGGGAACCAACGCGAGCAGTACTTC.